The rows below give T cell receptor beta chains drawn from one sample of a study of blood T cells in healthy people across ages. Via MiXCR, TCRdb re-called the 5' RACE reads, giving one row per CDR3 protein. The sample lists roughly 1.7 million distinct CDR3 sequences, about 32% seen once, with 11% in the top ten. Sequencing used blood. These TCRs come from a woman in her twenties or thirties in good health. The CDR3 runs from the conserved cysteine through the conserved F or W. D genes are given only for firm matches. Only part of the rows carry a size: once, few, many, or a class if the clone is expanded.

j_call v_call clone_size d_call cdr3_aa cdr3_nt
TRBJ2-1 TRBV12-3/TRBV12-4 few NA CASSTGGGDEQFF TGTGCCAGCAGCACAGGGGGAGGGGATGAGCAGTTCTTC
TRBJ2-1 TRBV12-3/TRBV12-4 NA NA CATGENEQFF TGTGCAACCGGGGAGAATGAGCAGTTCTTC
TRBJ1-2 TRBV12-3/TRBV12-4 few TRBD1 CASSFRGWTGSRSGYTF TGTGCCAGCAGTTTTAGAGGTTGGACAGGCAGCCGTTCGGGCTACACCTTC
TRBJ2-1 TRBV20-1 NA NA CSARDLAEIESGQFF TGCAGTGCTAGAGATTTAGCGGAGATAGAAAGTGGGCAGTTCTTC
TRBJ2-1 TRBV20-1 NA TRBD2 CSASSPGRAGGNNEQFF TGCAGTGCTTCCTCCCCGGGACGAGCGGGGGGCAACAATGAGCAGTTCTTC
TRBJ1-1 TRBV7-2 few NA CASSLVGRVDTEAFF TGTGCCAGCAGCTTAGTTGGCAGGGTGGACACTGAAGCTTTCTTT
TRBJ1-2 TRBV7-9 few NA CASSLILGQTLNYGYTF TGTGCCAGCAGCTTAATATTAGGGCAGACCCTTAACTATGGCTACACCTTC
TRBJ2-7 TRBV11-2 NA TRBD2 CASSAPGLAGLPYEQYF TGTGCCAGCAGCGCTCCGGGACTAGCGGGGTTACCCTACGAGCAGTACTTC
TRBJ1-2 TRBV6-6 few NA CASSYLTVGDGYTF TGTGCCAGCAGTTATCTTACAGTTGGTGATGGCTACACCTTC
TRBJ2-1 TRBV2 few TRBD2 CASSEIAGGPGNEQFF TGTGCCAGCAGTGAGATAGCGGGAGGGCCCGGTAATGAGCAGTTCTTC
TRBJ2-7 TRBV20-1 NA NA CSARDGLGNYEQYF TGCAGTGCTAGAGATGGGTTGGGGAACTACGAGCAGTACTTC
TRBJ1-5 TRBV20-1 NA TRBD1 CSAVLYDRGRTQPQHF TGCAGTGCCGTACTTTACGACAGGGGTCGGACTCAGCCCCAGCATTTT
TRBJ2-4 TRBV5-6 NA NA CASSLLRESGSKNIQYF TGTGCCAGCAGCTTGCTGAGGGAGAGTGGATCCAAAAACATTCAGTACTTC
TRBJ2-7 TRBV12-3/TRBV12-4 few TRBD1 CASSFTGDLDEQYF TGTGCCAGCAGTTTTACAGGGGACCTTGACGAGCAGTACTTC
TRBJ2-7 TRBV11-2 NA NA CAPRKGGRNEQYF TGTGCCCCAAGGAAAGGGGGACGGAACGAGCAGTACTTC
TRBJ2-5 TRBV18 many NA CASSPNQETQYF TGCGCCAGCAGCCCAAACCAAGAGACCCAGTACTTC
TRBJ2-3 TRBV10-3 NA TRBD2 CAISPRSGGDTDTQYF TGTGCCATCAGCCCCCGTAGCGGGGGGGACACAGATACGCAGTATTTT
TRBJ2-7 TRBV6-1 NA NA CASSEAPLHTYEQYF TGTGCCAGCAGTGAAGCCCCCCTCCATACCTACGAGCAGTACTTC